This passage covers 18 T cell receptor beta chains from one sample sequenced in a study of Ad26.COV2.S vaccination and SARS-CoV-2 variants. The data were produced by immunoSEQ multiplex PCR, yet TCRdb's version contains in-frame clones alone and is incomplete. The sample shows more than 400,000 clones, approximately 92% of them seen only once. Sample treatment: approximately 18 received Ad26.COV2.S at low or high dose, single or two shots; 5 received placebo; per-sample allocation not given. Sampling took place 63 days after the first vaccine or placebo injection. Sequencing was performed on peripheral blood, taken in a trial of Ad26.COV2.S vaccine versus placebo. The receptors were gathered from a person between 18 and 59 years old who received the Ad26.COV2.S COVID-19 vaccine or a placebo.

V gene TRBV27 combines with J gene TRBJ2-5, with D unresolved. Germline V lookup: CDR1 MNHEY, CDR2 SMNVEV (reference sequence). CDR3 length: 13 amino acids. The germline V and J ends were trimmed by 3 bases and 0 bases, with 5 bases remaining between them. CDR3 sequence: CASSLNYQETQYF. The CDR3 region has the DNA TGTGCCAGCAGTTTGAACTACCAAGAGACCCAGTACTTC.

For this clone: A read error may produce the germline difference seen at one junction end. This chain links TRBV29-1 with TRBJ2-5, with D tentatively TRBD1 (6 bases). CDR3 length: 15 residues. Germline V gene sequence: CDR1 SQVTM, CDR2 ANQGSEA. The DNA for the CDR3 is TGCAGCGTAGAAGGGACAACCTACCACCAAGAGACCCAGTACTTC. It codes for CSVEGTTYHQETQYF.

The chain links TRBV25-1 to TRBJ1-2, with D possibly TRBD1 on 5 matching bases. Trimming stripped 6 bases from V and 7 bases from J, with 15 bases between. Per germline, CDR1 MGHDK and CDR2 SYGVNS. CDR3 length: 13 amino acids. CDR3 in amino acids: CASRRDGLTGYTF. CDR3 nucleotide sequence: TGTGCCAGCAGGCGGGACGGTCTTACTGGCTACACCTTC.

The genes are TRBV19 and TRBJ2-2; 12 positions agree with TRBD1. Germline assignment: CDR1 LNHDA and CDR2 SQIVND (reference sequence). The CDR3 is 17 residues long. The ends lost 4 bases at V and 0 bases at J; junction bases unmatched: 3. The CDR3 DNA follows: TGTGCCAGTAGTACCGGGACAGGGGGCCCGAACACCGGGGAGCTGTTTTTT. Its translation: CASSTGTGGPNTGELFF.

The gene calls are TRBV19 and TRBJ1-5, with 10 bases aligning to TRBD1. Looked up from germline, CDR1 is LNHDA and CDR2 is SQIVND (reference sequence). The CDR3 extends over 16 amino acids. V dropped 5 bases and J dropped 6; count of bases not matched to a gene: 10. CDR3 coding DNA: TGTGCCAGTAGTTCCTCGGGGACAGGGGTAATTCAGCCCCAGCATTTT. Its protein product is CASSSSGTGVIQPQHF.

The V call is TRBV3-1 (or the pseudogene TRBV3-2), the J call TRBJ2-1; 8 bases are shared with TRBD1. The CDR3 contains 16 residues. The junction had 6 bases not matched to a gene; V was cut back by 1 base and J by 4 bases. Per the germline V gene, CDR1 is LGHDT and CDR2 is YNNKEL (reference sequence). The CDR3 bases are TGTGCCAGCAGCCAAGCAGGGGGCGTAAGGTACAATGAGCAGTTCTTC. Its translation is CASSQAGGVRYNEQFF.

This chain uses TRBV30 with TRBJ2-1; a weak D match, TRBD2 (5 bases). V shed 3 bases and J shed 4 bases, with 10 bases lying between them. From germline, CDR1 is GTSNPN and CDR2 SVGIG (reference sequence). The CDR3 runs 13 residues. The DNA of the CDR3 is TGTGCCTGGAGAGAGCGGTCTTACAATGAGCAGTTCTTC. This gives the protein CAWRERSYNEQFF.

V gene TRBV27 combines with J gene TRBJ1-6; D unclear. Between the trimmed V and J ends, which lost 2 bases and 7 bases, there was a span of 15 bases. The CDR3 sequence is 16 residues long. Germline V CDR1 and CDR2: MNHEY, SMNVEV (reference sequence). CDR3: CASSLNPLDTNSPLHF. DNA for the CDR3: TGTGCCAGCAGTTTAAACCCCCTCGATACGAATTCACCCCTCCACTTT.

V gene TRBV9 combines with J gene TRBJ2-1; 13 bases are shared with TRBD2. V shed 4 bases, J shed 5 bases, and the junction held 6 bases outside the gene matches. The CDR3 has 16 residues. The germline V gene encodes CDR1 SGDLS and CDR2 YYNGEE. The DNA of the CDR3 is TGTGCCAGCAGCCCCGGGACTAGCGGGGTCCACAATGAGCAGTTCTTC. It translates to CASSPGTSGVHNEQFF. The full variable domain, in which reference TRBV9 and TRBJ2-1 provide the parts outside the CDR3, is DSGVTQTPKHLITATGQRVTLRCSPRSGDLSVYWYQQSLDQGLQFLIQYYNGEERAKGNILERFSAQQFPDLHSELNLSSLELGDSALYFCASSPGTSGVHNEQFFGPGTRLTVL.

The rearrangement uses TRBV4-1 and TRBJ2-5; the D gene is possibly TRBD1 (5 bases). The CDR3 consists of 17 residues. Between the trimmed V and J ends, which lost 0 bases and 2 bases, there was a span of 16 bases. Germline lookup yields CDR1 MGHRA and CDR2 YSYEKL. CDR3 nucleotides: TGCGCCAGCAGCCAAGAGGGTTGGTTGGGGCAGCAAGAGACCCAGTACTTC. The encoded protein is CASSQEGWLGQQETQYF.

V is TRBV4-1 and J is TRBJ1-3; D uncertain. The ends were cut back, 0 bases at V and 3 bases at J, with 6 bases in the middle. Germline V CDR1 and CDR2: MGHRA, YSYEKL. This CDR3 contains 14 residues. CDR3 coding DNA: TGCGCCAGCAGCCAAGATTGGGGTGGAAACACCATATATTTT. Translating it yields CASSQDWGGNTIYF.

The CDR3 loop reads CASSLRSNYGYTF. CDR3 bases: TGTGCCAGCAGCTTACGGAGTAACTATGGCTACACCTTC. The chain employs TRBV7-8 and TRBJ1-2; D is unclear. V dropped 2 bases and J dropped 1 base, with 5 bases sitting between them. Germline V CDR1 and CDR2: SGHVS, FQNEAQ. CDR3 size: 13 residues.

The count of this clone is one. The chain recombines TRBV7-6 with TRBJ2-7; 7 nucleotides line up with TRBD1. The CDR3 is made up of 14 amino acids. Germline CDR1 reads SGHVS; CDR2 reads FNYEAQ. Losses at the gene ends were 5 bases for V and 0 bases for J; bases not matched to a gene: 4. The CDR3 is CASSPNRGSYEQYF. The CDR3 coding sequence is TGTGCCAGCAGCCCTAACAGGGGCTCCTACGAGCAGTACTTC.

J is TRBJ2-4 and V is TRBV19; perhaps TRBD2 as D (5 bases). V was cut by 6 bases and J by 1 base, with 7 bases left in between. CDR1 is LNHDA and CDR2 is SQIVND in the germline V gene (reference sequence). The CDR3 totals 13 residues. The CDR3 DNA reads TGTGCCAGTAGGGACTGGGCCAAAAACATTCAGTACTTC. Its protein is CASRDWAKNIQYF.

J is TRBJ2-5 and V is TRBV12-3 or TRBV12-4; TRBD1 matches at 7 bases. CDR3 length: 13 residues. J lost 2 bases, V lost 5 bases, and 2 bases had no gene match. CDR3 bases: TGTGCCAGCAGTCCACAGGGGCAAGAGACCCAGTACTTC. It yields the protein CASSPQGQETQYF.

The chain joins TRBV6-5 to TRBJ2-2, with D hard to call. CDR3 length: 15 residues. Looked up from germline, CDR1 is MNHEY and CDR2 is SVGAGI. The germline V and J ends were trimmed by 2 bases and 6 bases, with 13 bases remaining between them. The CDR3 coding sequence is TGTGCCAGCAGTTACGTGTCTGCCCACGCCGGGGAGCTGTTTTTT. Protein sequence: CASSYVSAHAGELFF.

The chain carries TRBV7-8 and TRBJ1-5; no reliable D call. The CDR3 consists of 18 residues. Germline-derived CDR1 and CDR2 are SGHVS and FQNEAQ. V lost 3 bases to trimming and J lost 3 bases, with 21 bases between them. CDR3 nucleotide sequence: TGTGCCAGCAGCTTCCGTGCGTGGGAGTCGCAGGTCAATCAGCCCCAGCATTTT. Amino acids: CASSFRAWESQVNQPQHF.

This chain joins TRBV29-1 and TRBJ2-1; TRBD2 might be the D (5 bases). CDR1 is SQVTM, CDR2 ANQGSEA, per germline. The CDR3 length is 13 residues. Trimming left V 3 bases short and J 8 bases short, with 14 bases between. CDR3 amino acids: CSVDGPAGYEQFF. The CDR3 bases are TGCAGCGTTGATGGGCCCGCGGGCTATGAGCAGTTCTTC.